The 15 T cell receptor beta chains given below trace back to one sample, sequenced in a study of cytomegalovirus exposure and HLA in healthy donors. Produced via immunoSEQ multiplex PCR; TCRdb's table is partial and in-frame only. The sample has some 100,000 clones, around 88% seen once. Sequencing input: PBMCs. All receptors derive from a man aged 18 to 29 in good health and CMV-seronegative.

The gene calls are TRBV19 and TRBJ2-1; 14 nucleotides line up with TRBD2. V shed 1 base, J shed 7 bases, and the junction held 0 bases outside the gene matches. The CDR3 has 15 residues. Germline loops: CDR1 LNHDA, CDR2 SQIVND (reference sequence). The CDR3 coding sequence is TGTGCCAGTAGTATAGGGACTAGCGGGAGGAATGAGCAGTTCTTC. It encodes CASSIGTSGRNEQFF.

V and J are TRBV19 and TRBJ1-5; tentative D call: TRBD1 (6 bases). CDR1 and CDR2 (germline): LNHDA, SQIVND (reference sequence). This CDR3 has 13 residues. The V and J ends lost 9 bases and 2 bases respectively, with 11 bases between them. CDR3 DNA sequence: TGTGCCAGCGAGACAGGAGGCAATCAGCCCCAGCATTTT. As protein: CASETGGNQPQHF. The variable domain in full, with the rest retrieved from reference TRBV19 and TRBJ1-5, is DGGITQSPKYLFRKEGQNVTLSCEQNLNHDAMYWYRQDPGQGLRLIYYSQIVNDFQKGDIAEGYSVSREKKESFPLTVTSAQKNPTAFYLCASETGGNQPQHFGDGTRLSIL.

V gene TRBV7-6 combines with J gene TRBJ1-2, with D possibly being TRBD1 (6 bases). The germline V and J ends were trimmed by 4 bases and 8 bases, with 14 bases remaining between them. Per the germline V gene, CDR1 is SGHVS and CDR2 is FNYEAQ. This CDR3 spans 13 amino acids. The CDR3 spells CASSSGTRMGYTF. The CDR3 DNA sequence: TGTGCCAGCAGCTCCGGGACAAGAATGGGCTACACCTTC. Supplemented by reference TRBV7-6 and TRBJ1-2, the full variable domain reads GAGVSQSPRYKVTKRGQDVALRCDPISGHVSLYWYRQALGQGPEFLTYFNYEAQQDKSGLPNDRFSAERPEGSISTLTIQRTEQRDSAMYRCASSSGTRMGYTFGSGTRLTVV.

This chain links TRBV10-3 with TRBJ1-5, with no clear D. Per the germline V gene, CDR1 is ENHRY and CDR2 is SYGVKD. The ends were cut back, 4 bases at V and 4 bases at J, with 5 bases in the middle. The CDR3 length is 12 residues. CDR3 protein: CAISASNQPQHF. For the CDR3, the DNA is TGTGCCATCAGTGCGAGTAATCAGCCCCAGCATTTT.

The chain carries TRBV4-2 and TRBJ2-2, with D tentatively TRBD1 (7 bases). Looked up from germline, CDR1 is LGHNA and CDR2 is YNFKEQ. The CDR3 loop spans 14 amino acids. Between the trimmed V and J ends, which lost 4 bases and 6 bases, there was a span of 12 bases. The CDR3 DNA follows: TGTGCCAGCAGCCCAGGGGGGATTGCCGGGGAGCTGTTTTTT. Protein sequence: CASSPGGIAGELFF.

The genes are TRBV7-2 and TRBJ2-1, with TRBD2 matching 10 bases. The germline V gene encodes CDR1 SGHTA and CDR2 FQGNSA. CDR3 length: 14 amino acids. The V and J ends lost 3 bases and 7 bases, in that order; junction bases with no gene match: 3. CDR3 region: CASSLGLALNEQFF. CDR3 nucleotides: TGTGCCAGCAGCTTGGGACTAGCGTTAAATGAGCAGTTCTTC.

A single count supports this clone. The chain employs TRBV7-2 and TRBJ2-1; 11 bases fit TRBD2. The V segment lost 1 base and the J segment 7 bases; nucleotides outside the gene matches: 12. Germline V CDR1 and CDR2: SGHTA, FQGNSA. The CDR3 runs to 18 residues. The CDR3 nucleotides read TGTGCCAGCAGCTTAGGGACGAAACTAGCGGGAGTCTGGAATGAGCAGTTCTTC. This sequence encodes CASSLGTKLAGVWNEQFF. Complete variable domain (other parts from reference TRBV7-2 and TRBJ2-1): GAGVSQSPSNKVTEKGKDVELRCDPISGHTALYWYRQSLGQGLEFLIYFQGNSAPDKSGLPSDRFSAERTGGSVSTLTIQRTQQEDSAVYLCASSLGTKLAGVWNEQFFGPGTRLTVL.

The chain joins TRBV7-2 to TRBJ1-1; unclear D gene. This CDR3 is 13 amino acids long. CDR1 SGHTA and CDR2 FQGNSA come from the germline V gene. The V end lost 0 bases, the J end lost 2 bases, and 4 bases lay between the germline ends. Written as DNA, the CDR3 is TGTGCCAGCAGCTTAGCCCTAAACACTGAAGCTTTCTTT. It is translated as CASSLALNTEAFF.

This chain uses TRBV15 with TRBJ2-7; 7 bases fit TRBD1. The V gene's germline CDR1 is LNHNV and CDR2 YYDKDF (reference sequence). This CDR3 has 14 residues. J gave up 1 base and V 5 bases, and 5 bases lay outside the gene matches. The CDR3 DNA reads TGTGCCACCAGCGGTGGGACAGAATCCTACGAGCAGTACTTC. Translated: CATSGGTESYEQYF.

The chain couples TRBV4-2 to TRBJ2-3; 10 bases agree with TRBD2. The CDR3 is made up of 16 amino acids. The V gene end was trimmed by 0 bases and the J gene end by 6 bases; junction bases not matched to a gene: 6. Germline CDR1 reads LGHNA; CDR2 reads YNFKEQ. CDR3 loop: CASSQEASGRPDTQYF. CDR3 nucleotide sequence: TGTGCCAGCAGCCAAGAGGCTAGCGGGAGACCCGATACGCAGTATTTT.

The V and J genes are TRBV5-1 and TRBJ2-1; the match to TRBD2 covers 11 bases. After removal of 0 bases from V and 7 bases from J, the junction contained 6 bases not matched to a gene. The CDR3 length is 16 residues. Germline assignment: CDR1 SGHRS and CDR2 YFSETQ. The CDR3 here is CASSLAGTSGKNEQFF. The CDR3 region has the DNA TGCGCCAGCAGCTTGGCCGGGACTAGCGGAAAGAATGAGCAGTTCTTC.

The chain carries TRBV28 and TRBJ2-7; 15 bases match TRBD2. Germline CDR1 MDHEN, CDR2 SYDVKM. The CDR3 length is 17 residues. The V gene end was trimmed by 7 bases and the J gene end by 1 base; junction bases not matched to a gene: 8. The CDR3 nucleotides read TGTGCCAGCACCCGCGGACTAGCGGGAGGGGTATCCTACGAGCAGTACTTC. This encodes CASTRGLAGGVSYEQYF.

The J gene is TRBJ2-3, the V gene TRBV4-3, with D tentatively TRBD2 (6 bases). The CDR3 spans 17 residues. V was shortened by 4 bases and J by 0 bases, with 17 bases between the two germline ends. The V gene's germline CDR1 is LGHNA and CDR2 YSLEER. CDR3 residues: CASSPRAGGTSTDTQYF. CDR3 nucleotide sequence: TGCGCCAGCAGCCCCCGGGCTGGGGGGACTAGCACAGATACGCAGTATTTT.

J is TRBJ2-2 and V is TRBV18; 7 bases fit TRBD2. The CDR3 consists of 18 residues. With 3 bases clipped from V and 2 bases from J, the junction kept 12 bases outside the gene matches. Germline CDR1 and CDR2: KGHSH and LQKENI. CDR3 coding DNA: TGTGCCAGCTCACCTCAGGTCCTAGCGGAACTAAACACCGGGGAGCTGTTTTTT. Protein product: CASSPQVLAELNTGELFF.

This chain links TRBV2 with TRBJ2-7; 7 nucleotides match TRBD2. Germline V gene sequence: CDR1 SNHLY, CDR2 FYNNEI. The CDR3 length is 14 residues. With V trimmed by 6 bases and J by 1 base, 6 bases remained unmatched. The CDR3 spells CASRRTRGSYEQYF. The DNA of the CDR3 is TGTGCCAGCAGGAGGACTAGAGGGTCCTACGAGCAGTACTTC.